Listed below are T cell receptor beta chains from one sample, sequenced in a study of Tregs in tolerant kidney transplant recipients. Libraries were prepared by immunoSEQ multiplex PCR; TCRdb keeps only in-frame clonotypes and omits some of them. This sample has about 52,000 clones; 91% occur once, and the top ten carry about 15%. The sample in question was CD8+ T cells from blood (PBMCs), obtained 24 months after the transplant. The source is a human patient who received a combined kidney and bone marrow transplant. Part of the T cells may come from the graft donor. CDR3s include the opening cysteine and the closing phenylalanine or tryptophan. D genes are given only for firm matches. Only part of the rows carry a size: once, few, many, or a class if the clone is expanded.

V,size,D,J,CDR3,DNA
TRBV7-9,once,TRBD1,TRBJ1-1,CASSPRTGNTEAFF,TGTGCCAGCAGCCCTCGGACAGGGAACACTGAAGCTTTCTTT
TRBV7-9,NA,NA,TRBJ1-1,CASSFRGERTEAFF,TGTGCCAGCAGCTTCCGGGGGGAGCGGACTGAAGCTTTCTTT
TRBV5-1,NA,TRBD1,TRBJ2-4,CASRPRDSQKNIQYF,TGCGCCAGCAGGCCCAGGGACAGCCAAAAAAACATTCAGTACTTC
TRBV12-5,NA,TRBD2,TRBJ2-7,CASGLSLLAGGSYEQYF,TGTGCTAGTGGTTTGTCCCTTTTGGCGGGAGGATCCTACGAGCAGTACTTC
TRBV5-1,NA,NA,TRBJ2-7,CASSLEAGALNYEQYF,TGCGCCAGCAGCTTGGAGGCAGGGGCTCTTAACTACGAGCAGTACTTC
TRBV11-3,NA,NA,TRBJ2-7,CASSARDSYEQYF,TGTGCCAGCAGCGCACGGGACTCCTACGAGCAGTACTTC
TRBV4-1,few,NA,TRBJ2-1,CASSQDGNEQFF,TGCGCCAGCAGCCAAGACGGGAACGAGCAGTTCTTC
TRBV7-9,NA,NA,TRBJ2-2,CASSLAGRGTGELFF,TGTGCCAGCAGCTTAGCGGGGCGGGGCACCGGGGAGCTGTTTTTT
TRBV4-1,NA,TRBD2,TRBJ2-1,CASSQQSSGRGVNNEQFF,TGCGCCAGCAGCCAACAATCTAGCGGGAGAGGAGTGAACAATGAGCAGTTCTTC
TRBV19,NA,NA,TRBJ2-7,CASSIDLQSHYEQYF,TGTGCCAGTAGTATAGATCTCCAGTCCCACTACGAGCAGTACTTC
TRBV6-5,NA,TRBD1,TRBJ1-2,CAGPDRHGYTF,TGTGCGGGACCGGACAGGCATGGCTACACCTTC
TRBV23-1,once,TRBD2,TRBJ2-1,CASSLTSGRENEQFF,TGCGCCAGCAGCCTTACTAGCGGGAGGGAGAATGAGCAGTTCTTC
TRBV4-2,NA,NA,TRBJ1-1,CASSQVGGNTEAFF,TGTGCCAGCAGCCAAGTAGGGGGGAACACTGAAGCTTTCTTT
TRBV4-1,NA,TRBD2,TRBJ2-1,CASSQLLAGVNEQFF,TGCGCCAGCAGCCAATTACTAGCGGGAGTTAATGAGCAGTTCTTC
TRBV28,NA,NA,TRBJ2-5,CASSADTDKTQYF,TGTGCCAGCAGTGCAGACACTGACAAGACCCAGTACTTC
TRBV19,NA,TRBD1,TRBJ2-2,CASSMGQVGELFF,TGTGCCAGTAGTATGGGACAGGTCGGGGAGCTGTTTTTT
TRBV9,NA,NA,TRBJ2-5,CASSVYDLQETQYF,TGTGCCAGCAGCGTTTATGACTTACAAGAGACCCAGTACTTC
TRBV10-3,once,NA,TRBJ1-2,CAITGGSGEYGYTF,TGTGCCATCACGGGCGGCTCGGGGGAATATGGCTACACCTTC
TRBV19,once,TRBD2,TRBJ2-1,CASAVGLGNYNEQFF,TGTGCCAGTGCAGTGGGACTAGGAAACTACAATGAGCAGTTCTTC
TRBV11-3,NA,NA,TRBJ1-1,CASSPPRLGVVTEAFF,TGTGCCAGCAGCCCCCCAAGATTAGGGGTGGTTACTGAAGCTTTCTTT
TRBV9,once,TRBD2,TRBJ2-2,CASSVARAGGNTGELFF,TGTGCCAGCAGCGTAGCTAGAGCGGGGGGGAACACCGGGGAGCTGTTTTTT
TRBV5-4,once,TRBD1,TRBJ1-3,CASSFGTATGNTIYF,TGTGCCAGCAGCTTCGGGACAGCAACTGGAAACACCATATATTTT
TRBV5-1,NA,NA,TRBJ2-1,CASSLYDGGLLNEQFF,TGCGCCAGCAGCTTGTATGACGGGGGGCTCTTAAATGAGCAGTTCTTC
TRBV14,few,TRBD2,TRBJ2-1,CASSPGLAGGNEQFF,TGTGCCAGCAGCCCTGGACTAGCGGGGGGCAATGAGCAGTTCTTC
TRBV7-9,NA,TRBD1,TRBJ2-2,CASSQGQDTGELFF,TGTGCCAGCAGCCAGGGACAGGACACCGGGGAGCTGTTTTTT
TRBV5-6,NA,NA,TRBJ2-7,CASSATGAKGYF,TGTGCCAGCAGCGCCACGGGAGCCAAAGGGTACTTC
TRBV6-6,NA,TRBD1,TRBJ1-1,CASSWGQGATEAFF,TGTGCCAGCAGTTGGGGACAGGGGGCCACTGAAGCTTTCTTT
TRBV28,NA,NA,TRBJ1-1,CASSPGGYTEAFF,TGTGCCAGCAGTCCGGGAGGGTACACTGAAGCTTTCTTT
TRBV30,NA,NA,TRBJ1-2,CAWFLLGGVYGYTF,TGTGCCTGGTTTCTGTTAGGGGGGGTCTATGGCTACACCTTC
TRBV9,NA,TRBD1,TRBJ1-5,CASSGTGAGQPQHF,TGTGCCAGCAGCGGAACAGGGGCAGGACAGCCCCAGCATTTT
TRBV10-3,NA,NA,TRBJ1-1,CAIRVTDRNTEAFF,TGTGCCATCAGAGTGACCGACAGAAACACTGAAGCTTTCTTT
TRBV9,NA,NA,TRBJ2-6,CASSGTGETGANVLTF,TGTGCCAGCAGCGGCACTGGTGAAACTGGGGCCAACGTCCTGACTTTC
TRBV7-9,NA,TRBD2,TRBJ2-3,CASSLALAGGPDTQYF,TGTGCCAGCAGCTTAGCCCTAGCGGGAGGACCAGATACGCAGTATTTT
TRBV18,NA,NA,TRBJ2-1,CASSPIGLAIGNEQFF,TGTGCCAGCTCACCAATCGGCCTAGCCATAGGGAATGAGCAGTTCTTC
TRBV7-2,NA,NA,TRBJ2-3,CASRYTEPDTQYF,TGTGCCAGCCGATACACAGAACCAGATACGCAGTATTTT
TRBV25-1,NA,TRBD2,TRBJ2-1,CASSGGLAGVLHNEQFF,TGTGCCAGCAGTGGAGGACTAGCGGGAGTTTTACACAATGAGCAGTTCTTC
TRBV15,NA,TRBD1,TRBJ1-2,CATSTRRTGDGYTF,TGTGCCACCAGCACAAGAAGGACAGGGGACGGCTACACCTTC
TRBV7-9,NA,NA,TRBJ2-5,CASSLGGVQETQYF,TGTGCCAGCAGCTTAGGCGGGGTCCAAGAGACCCAGTACTTC
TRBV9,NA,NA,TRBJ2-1,CASSVEAASYNEQFF,TGTGCCAGCAGCGTAGAAGCGGCCTCCTACAATGAGCAGTTCTTC
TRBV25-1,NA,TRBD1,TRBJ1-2,CASSDGQGTNYGYTF,TGTGCCAGCAGTGATGGACAGGGAACAAACTATGGCTACACCTTC
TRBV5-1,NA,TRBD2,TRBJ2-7,CASSAGTSGYSYEQYF,TGCGCCAGCAGCGCCGGGACTAGCGGGTACTCCTACGAGCAGTACTTC
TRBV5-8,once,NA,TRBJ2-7,CASSHGVGQYF,TGTGCCAGCAGCCACGGAGTAGGGCAGTACTTC
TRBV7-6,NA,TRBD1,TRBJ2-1,CASSLASRGIEQFF,TGTGCCAGCAGCTTAGCGTCCAGGGGGATTGAGCAGTTCTTC
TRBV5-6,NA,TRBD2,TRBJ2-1,CASSWGLAGEQFF,TGTGCCAGCAGCTGGGGACTAGCAGGTGAGCAGTTCTTC
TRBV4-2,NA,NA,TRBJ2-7,CASSLMNRDSAYEQYF,TGTGCCAGCAGCCTCATGAACCGGGACTCGGCCTACGAGCAGTACTTC
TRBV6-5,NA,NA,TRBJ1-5,CASSPQGLGNQPQHF,TGTGCCAGCAGCCCACAGGGTTTGGGCAATCAGCCCCAGCATTTT
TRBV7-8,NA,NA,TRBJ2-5,CASSSPRGPNQETQYF,TGTGCCAGCAGTTCGCCCAGGGGACCGAACCAAGAGACCCAGTACTTC
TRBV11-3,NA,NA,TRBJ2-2,CASSLSGFTGELFF,TGTGCCAGCAGCCTCAGCGGATTCACCGGGGAGCTGTTTTTT
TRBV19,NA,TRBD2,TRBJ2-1,CASSIWAGGIYNEQFF,TGTGCCAGTAGTATCTGGGCGGGGGGGATCTACAATGAGCAGTTCTTC
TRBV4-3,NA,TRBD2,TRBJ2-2,CASSDLAGERDGELFF,TGCGCCAGCAGCGACCTAGCGGGAGAGAGGGACGGGGAGCTGTTTTTT
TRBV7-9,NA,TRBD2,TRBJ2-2,CASSPTSGRNTGELFF,TGTGCCAGCAGCCCTACTAGCGGGAGGAACACCGGGGAGCTGTTTTTT
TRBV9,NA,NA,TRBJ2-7,CASSVLGGVQDEQYF,TGTGCCAGCAGCGTGTTAGGGGGGGTTCAGGACGAGCAGTACTTC
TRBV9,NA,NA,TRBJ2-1,CASSDPLEAPSSYNEQFF,TGTGCCAGCAGCGACCCCCTTGAGGCACCGAGCTCCTACAATGAGCAGTTCTTC
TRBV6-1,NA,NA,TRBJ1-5,CASSEVVRGAVNQPQHF,TGTGCCAGCAGTGAAGTCGTGCGGGGGGCTGTCAATCAGCCCCAGCATTTT
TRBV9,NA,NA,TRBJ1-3,CASSVEAAENTIYF,TGTGCCAGCAGCGTAGAGGCAGCGGAAAACACCATATATTTT
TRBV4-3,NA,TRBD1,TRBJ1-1,CASSQMDRGGTEAFF,TGCGCCAGCAGCCAAATGGACAGGGGGGGGACTGAAGCTTTCTTT